These T cell receptor beta chains were read from a single sample in a study of T-cell reconstitution after alpha-beta-depleted transplantation in children. MiXCR, applied by TCRdb to the PCR reads, yields one record per CDR3 protein. The sample has 17,000 or so distinct CDR3 sequences, approximately 13% seen once. Sample: PBMCs, mostly from graft donor cells, taken 180 days after TCRalphabeta/CD19-depleted stem cell transplant. The source of these receptors is a boy under two years old who had a stem cell transplant for Wiskott-Aldrich syndrome, so the T cells may come from the graft donor. Both conserved end residues are part of each CDR3.

v_call,cdr3_aa
TRBV6-5,CASSYDSFEADTQYF
TRBV11-2,CASSYHDGTQETQYF
TRBV5-1,CASSLAGRWTMNTEAFF
TRBV7-9,CASSLLTGLDSPLHF
TRBV7-2,CASSQRRSTDTQYF
TRBV27,CASSPPGLLPNEQYF
TRBV7-9,CASSFAGTGAAGELFF
TRBV30,CAWSVRGPFNEKLFF
TRBV21-1,CASTPGTGLLPYNEQFF
TRBV18,CASSPLETQYF
TRBV7-9,CASSLAWDTEAFF
TRBV9,CASSVGALGAFF
TRBV30,CAWSDHGYSNQPQHF
TRBV3-1,CASSLRGVLYEQYF
TRBV6-5,CASSLLGTGGSQYF
TRBV20-1,CSARTASGRLTDTQYF
TRBV5-1,CASSLSGDNEKLFF
TRBV5-1,CASSLGGDTEALF
TRBV19,CASSTATTDYEQYF
TRBV3-1,CASSFRDGKNIQYF
TRBV12-3/TRBV12-4,CASSLSGTSSYNEQFF
TRBV5-1,CASSLPGGYGYTF
TRBV20-1,CSARDPGQRFYGYTF
TRBV7-9,CASSAGRDRKYEQYF
TRBV7-2,CASSLGRGSYNEQFF
TRBV9,CASSGWEYYGYTF
TRBV20-1,CSARETRGAQETQYF
TRBV5-1,CASELAGGDNEQFF
TRBV6-2/TRBV6-3,CASSYGTGYHEQYF
TRBV5-1,CASSLKGTSGSPAFYEQYF
TRBV12-3/TRBV12-4,CASSFPSSYNEQFF
TRBV3-1,CASSLLGRDGELFF
TRBV30,CAWSVWLADEQFF
TRBV3-1,CATSQSISYNEQFF
TRBV27,CASIWGAEAFF
TRBV7-3,CASSQLTYEQYF
TRBV20-1,CSAREGPAFHIGTQYF
TRBV28,CARGPPSSYEQYF
TRBV3-1,CASSQDWGQGNTEAFF
TRBV5-5,CASSYLPQGANTGELFF
TRBV5-1,CASSLLGQPNYGYTF
TRBV5-1,CASSLHRVNTEAFF
TRBV7-9,CASSLYGEQFF
TRBV4-2,CASSLDISRVESEKLFF
TRBV21-1,CASSKLDRSMSSYNEQFF